Presented here are 22 T cell receptor beta chains from one specimen sequenced in a study of Ad26.COV2.S vaccination and SARS-CoV-2 variants (dated by TCRdb to the early 2020s). To prepare the library, the immunoSEQ multiplex PCR assay was applied. In its TCRdb copy, this immuneACCESS table keeps in-frame sequences only and misses some clones. Where compared with another copy, unresolved V genes explain less than half of these, and the others have no known cause. Across this sample there are roughly 500,000 clones, with roughly 89% seen only once. Just over 2.5% of the sample is taken by the ten largest. Sample treatment or condition, as interpreted from the label and publication: about 20 received Ad26.COV2.S at low or high dose, single or two shots; about 5 received placebo; per-sample allocation not given. For vaccine and placebo recipients, the sequenced repertoires came from samples collected on day 63 after the first injection.

The sequencing here drew on peripheral blood, taken in a trial of Ad26.COV2.S vaccine versus placebo. These receptors were collected from a person aged 18-60 years who received the Ad26.COV2.S COVID-19 vaccine or a placebo.

The genes are TRBV19 and TRBJ1-3; D uncertain. The CDR3 is 15 residues long. In germline, CDR1 is LNHDA, CDR2 SQIVND (reference sequence). The ends were cut back, 5 bases at V and 2 bases at J, with 13 bases in the middle. This CDR3 reads CASSLRGNTGNTIYF. The DNA of the CDR3 is TGTGCCAGTAGTCTCCGGGGTAATACTGGAAACACCATATATTTT.

This clone occurred a few times. The CDR3 is CASSQDRLGLSTDTQYF. CDR3 sequence (DNA): TGCGCCAGCAGCCAAGATCGTTTGGGCCTTAGCACAGATACGCAGTATTTT. This chain joins TRBV4-1 and TRBJ2-3; D is undetermined. Trimming left V 0 bases short and J 0 bases short, with 13 bases between. The CDR3 is 17 residues long. CDR1 and CDR2 from the germline V gene are MGHRA and YSYEKL.

This chain joins TRBV29-1 and TRBJ2-3, with a tentative D call TRBD2 (5 bases). The germline CDR1 and CDR2 sequences are SQVTM and ANQGSEA. V was cut by 7 bases and J by 6 bases, with 17 bases left in between. The CDR3 is 13 amino acids. The CDR3 DNA reads as TGCAGCGCCGCCGGACTTGCCCGGGATACGCAGTATTTT. It yields the protein CSAAGLARDTQYF.

This clone was counted a single time. Other DNA variants within this sample encode the same CDR3. CDR3 in DNA: TGTGCCAGCAGCGTAGGCGCCGGGAACTATGGCTACACCTTC. It specifies CASSVGAGNYGYTF. V and J are TRBV9 and TRBJ1-2; D gene uncertain. Per germline, CDR1 SGDLS and CDR2 YYNGEE. Between the trimmed V and J ends, which lost 0 bases and 2 bases, there was a span of 8 bases. The CDR3 runs to 14 residues.

The V and J genes are TRBV7-2 and TRBJ1-2, with D perhaps matching TRBD1 (5 bases). V lost 4 bases to trimming and J lost 7 bases, with 10 bases between them. Germline lookup yields CDR1 SGHTA and CDR2 FQGNSA. The CDR3 is 12 amino acids. The CDR3 sequence is CASSWGGVGYTF. The CDR3 DNA follows: TGTGCCAGCAGCTGGGGGGGAGTTGGCTACACCTTC. Full variable domain (missing parts from reference TRBV7-2 and TRBJ1-2): GAGVSQSPSNKVTEKGKDVELRCDPISGHTALYWYRQSLGQGLEFLIYFQGNSAPDKSGLPSDRFSAERTGGSVSTLTIQRTQQEDSAVYLCASSWGGVGYTFGSGTRLTVV.

The genes are TRBV7-3 and TRBJ2-5, with 8 bases aligning to TRBD1. The length of the CDR3 is 14 residues. The germline V gene has CDR1 SGHTA and CDR2 FQGTGA. Trimming at V came to 4 bases and at J to 2 bases, leaving 3 bases not matched to a gene. The CDR3 reads CASSYRGNQETQYF. For the CDR3, the DNA is TGTGCCAGCAGCTACAGGGGGAATCAAGAGACCCAGTACTTC.

The chain employs TRBV7-8 and TRBJ2-2, with 7 bases aligning to TRBD2. The CDR3 contains 17 residues. The germline V gene has CDR1 SGHVS and CDR2 FQNEAQ. V shed 3 bases, J shed 0 bases, and the junction held 7 bases outside the gene matches. CDR3 sequence: CASSFAQLASNTGELFF. For the CDR3, the DNA is TGTGCCAGCAGCTTCGCCCAACTAGCGTCGAACACCGGGGAGCTGTTTTTT.

The rearrangement links TRBV28 to TRBJ1-2; the D is unclear. The CDR3 is 14 amino acids. Trimming cost V 3 bases and J 3 bases, with 11 bases left between them. Germline lookup yields CDR1 MDHEN and CDR2 SYDVKM. CDR3 coding DNA: TGTGCCAGCAGTTTTTTGTTGAGAGACTATGGCTACACCTTC. This gives the protein CASSFLLRDYGYTF.

The CDR3 loop is CASSPPGENTEAFF. CDR3 DNA sequence: TGTGCCAGCAGCCCCCCGGGGGAGAACACTGAAGCTTTCTTT. The V gene is TRBV9, the J gene TRBJ1-1, with D perhaps TRBD1 (5 bases). The V end lost 4 bases, the J end lost 1 base, and 11 bases lay between the germline ends. Germline V lookup: CDR1 SGDLS, CDR2 YYNGEE. The CDR3 is 14 residues long.

The chain has TRBV19 and TRBJ2-3; D is possibly TRBD1 or TRBD2 (7 bases each). Germline-derived CDR1 and CDR2 are LNHDA and SQIVND (reference sequence). V gave up 5 bases and J gave up 6 bases, with 18 bases separating them. The CDR3 covers 15 residues. CDR3 DNA: TGTGCCAGTAGTCCCGACAGGGAGGGACTCGATACGCAGTATTTT. Translated: CASSPDREGLDTQYF. Full variable domain (remainder filled in from reference TRBV19 and TRBJ2-3): DGGITQSPKYLFRKEGQNVTLSCEQNLNHDAMYWYRQDPGQGLRLIYYSQIVNDFQKGDIAEGYSVSREKKESFPLTVTSAQKNPTAFYLCASSPDREGLDTQYFGPGTRLTVL.

The CDR3, as DNA: TGTGCCAGCAGCGCATCCGGGACTAGCGGGCATCAAGAGACCCAGTACTTC. Protein product: CASSASGTSGHQETQYF. The chain uses TRBV5-4 and TRBJ2-5; 12 bases are a match to TRBD2. V shed 4 bases and J 2 bases; nucleotides not matched to a gene: 9. The CDR3 extends over 17 amino acids. Germline V gene sequence: CDR1 SGHNT, CDR2 YYREEE (reference sequence).

The chain uses TRBV7-2 and TRBJ2-1; D is uncertain. Germline V CDR1 and CDR2: SGHTA, FQGNSA. The V end was cut by 4 bases, the J end by 13 bases, with 14 bases between. The CDR3 spans 12 residues. CDR3: CASSSPNRAQFF. In nucleotides, the CDR3 is TGTGCCAGCAGCTCCCCTAATAGGGCTCAGTTCTTC.

The chain uses TRBV27 and TRBJ1-4, with D possibly TRBD1 on 6 matching bases. V lost 4 bases and J 8 bases, leaving 17 bases between the germline ends. The CDR3 sequence is 15 residues long. The germline V gene has CDR1 MNHEY and CDR2 SMNVEV (reference sequence). The CDR3 region is CASSSATGLKEKLFF. The CDR3 DNA sequence: TGTGCCAGCAGTTCAGCGACAGGTTTAAAGGAAAAACTGTTTTTT.

This clone was seen a handful of times. The V call is TRBV5-4, the J call TRBJ1-6; perhaps TRBD1 as D (5 bases). The CDR3 length is 14 residues. Deletions cut 4 bases from V and 9 bases from J, with 14 bases between. Germline values: CDR1 SGHNT, CDR2 YYREEE (reference sequence). The CDR3, as DNA: TGTGCCAGCAGCCAAGCCCCTAGGGGTTCACCCCTCCACTTT. Translated, it gives CASSQAPRGSPLHF.

The gene calls are TRBV3-1 (or the pseudogene TRBV3-2) and TRBJ1-2; possible D gene TRBD1, 5 bases. This CDR3 region has 14 residues. Trimming shortened V by 0 bases and J by 8 bases, and 13 bases separated the two germline ends. Germline V CDR1 and CDR2: LGHDT, YNNKEL (reference sequence). CDR3 DNA: TGTGCCAGCAGCCAAGATAGGGGCCAAAGGGGCTACACCTTC. It is translated as CASSQDRGQRGYTF.

This sequence joins TRBV18 and TRBJ1-1; 8 nucleotides line up with TRBD1. After removal of 6 bases from V and 4 bases from J, the junction contained 10 bases not matched to a gene. This CDR3 contains 15 residues. Germline CDR1 is KGHSH and CDR2 is LQKENI. As DNA, the CDR3 is TGTGCCAGCTCTCTCCGCTCAGGGGGCCTCACTGAAGCTTTCTTT. Encoded protein: CASSLRSGGLTEAFF.

The V gene is TRBV29-1, the J gene TRBJ1-1, with TRBD1 matching over 10 bases. CDR3 length equals 16 residues. The V gene's germline CDR1 is SQVTM and CDR2 ANQGSEA. V gave up 7 bases and J gave up 4 bases; unmatched junction bases: 15. The CDR3 sequence is CSAQPRDRGWGTEAFF. CDR3 in DNA: TGCAGCGCCCAACCCCGGGACAGGGGATGGGGCACTGAAGCTTTCTTT.

In DNA, the CDR3 is TGTGCCAGCAGCTCCTCGGGGGGGACCAACATTCAGTACTTC. Encoded protein: CASSSSGGTNIQYF. The chain employs TRBV7-9 and TRBJ2-4, with 8 nucleotides matching TRBD2. Trimming cost V 4 bases and J 7 bases; bases outside gene matches: 6. Germline loops: CDR1 SEHNR, CDR2 FQNEAQ (reference sequence). CDR3 length: 14 residues.

This sequence joins TRBV2 and TRBJ1-3; no definite D call. Between the trimmed V and J ends, which lost 4 bases and 3 bases, there was a span of 7 bases. Germline V gene lookup returns CDR1 SNHLY and CDR2 FYNNEI. The CDR3 has 13 amino acids. This CDR3 reads CASSASSGNTIYF. CDR3 DNA sequence: TGTGCCAGCAGTGCCTCCAGTGGAAACACCATATATTTT.

This clone has just one count. CDR3 region: CASSEVGTANTGELFF. The CDR3 DNA sequence: TGTGCCAGCAGTGAAGTTGGGACAGCGAACACCGGGGAGCTGTTTTTT. This sequence joins TRBV2 and TRBJ2-2, with 7 positions matching TRBD1. The CDR3 consists of 16 residues. Germline lookup yields CDR1 SNHLY and CDR2 FYNNEI. The J segment lost 0 bases and the V segment lost 1 base, leaving 2 bases of the junction unmatched.

The chain recombines TRBV5-1 with TRBJ2-1; a possible D gene is TRBD1 (6 bases). This CDR3 spans 13 amino acids. CDR1 and CDR2 (germline): SGHRS, YFSETQ. The ends were cut back, 0 bases at V and 7 bases at J, with 8 bases in the middle. The CDR3 spells CASSLGQVNEQFF. The CDR3 DNA reads TGCGCCAGCAGCTTGGGACAGGTGAATGAGCAGTTCTTC.

This clone has a single count. This chain links TRBV4-2 with TRBJ2-4; D remains ambiguous. With 1 base removed from V and 7 bases from J, the gap between germline ends came to 2 bases. The CDR3 contains 11 residues. The V gene's germline CDR1 is LGHNA and CDR2 YNFKEQ. The CDR3 sequence is CASSQVNIQYF. CDR3 nucleotide sequence: TGTGCCAGCAGCCAAGTGAACATTCAGTACTTC.